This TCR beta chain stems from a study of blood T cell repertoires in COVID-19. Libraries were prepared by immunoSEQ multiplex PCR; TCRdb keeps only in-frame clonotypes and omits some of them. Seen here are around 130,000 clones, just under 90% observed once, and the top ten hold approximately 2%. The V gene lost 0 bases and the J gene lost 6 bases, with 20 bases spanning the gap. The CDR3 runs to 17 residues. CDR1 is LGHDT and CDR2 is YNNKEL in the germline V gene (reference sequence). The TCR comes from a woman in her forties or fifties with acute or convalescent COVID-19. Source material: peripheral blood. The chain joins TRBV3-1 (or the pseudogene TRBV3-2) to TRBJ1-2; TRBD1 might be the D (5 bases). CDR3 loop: CASSQEFLQARRDGYTF. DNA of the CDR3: TGTGCCAGCAGCCAAGAGTTTTTACAGGCCCGACGGGATGGCTACACCTTC.